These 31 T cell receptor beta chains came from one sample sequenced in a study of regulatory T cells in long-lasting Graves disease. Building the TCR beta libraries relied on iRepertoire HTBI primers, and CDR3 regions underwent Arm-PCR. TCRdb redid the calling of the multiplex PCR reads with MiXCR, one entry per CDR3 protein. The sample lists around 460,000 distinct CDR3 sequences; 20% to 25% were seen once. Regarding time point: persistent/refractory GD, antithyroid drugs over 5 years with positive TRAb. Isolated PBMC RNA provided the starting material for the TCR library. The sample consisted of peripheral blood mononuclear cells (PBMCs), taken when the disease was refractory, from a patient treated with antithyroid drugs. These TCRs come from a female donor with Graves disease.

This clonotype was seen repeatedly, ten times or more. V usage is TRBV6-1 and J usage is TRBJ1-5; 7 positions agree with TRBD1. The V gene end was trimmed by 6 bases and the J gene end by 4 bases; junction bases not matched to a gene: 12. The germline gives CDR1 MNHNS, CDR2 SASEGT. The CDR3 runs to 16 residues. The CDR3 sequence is CASRPDRPLWNQPQHF. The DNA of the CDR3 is TGTGCCAGCAGGCCGGACAGGCCCCTTTGGAATCAGCCCCAGCATTTT.

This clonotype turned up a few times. Here the CDR3 DNA reads TGTGCCAGCACCCCTTCGTGGAGTAGCAATCAGCCCCAGCATTTT. Residues: CASTPSWSSNQPQHF. The rearrangement links TRBV7-2 to TRBJ1-5; D is unresolved. From germline, CDR1 is SGHTA and CDR2 FQGNSA. The V and J ends lost 7 bases and 0 bases respectively, with 13 bases between them. The CDR3 extends over 15 amino acids. The full variable domain, rest sourced from reference TRBV7-2 and TRBJ1-5, is GAGVSQSPSNKVTEKGKDVELRCDPISGHTALYWYRQSLGQGLEFLIYFQGNSAPDKSGLPSDRFSAERTGGSVSTLTIQRTQQEDSAVYLCASTPSWSSNQPQHFGDGTRLSIL.

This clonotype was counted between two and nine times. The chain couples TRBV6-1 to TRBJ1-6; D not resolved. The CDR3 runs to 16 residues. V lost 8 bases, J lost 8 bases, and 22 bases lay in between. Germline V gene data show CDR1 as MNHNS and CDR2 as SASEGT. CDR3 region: CASSLGAEKSDSPLHF. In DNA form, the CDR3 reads TGTGCCAGCTCCCTGGGAGCCGAGAAAAGTGATTCACCCCTCCACTTT.

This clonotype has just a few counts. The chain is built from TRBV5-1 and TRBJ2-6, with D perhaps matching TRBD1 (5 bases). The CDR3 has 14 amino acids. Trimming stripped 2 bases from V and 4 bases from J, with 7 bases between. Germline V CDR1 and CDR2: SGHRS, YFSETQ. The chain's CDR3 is CASSLGAGANVLTF. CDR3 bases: TGCGCCAGCAGCTTAGGGGCCGGGGCCAACGTCCTGACTTTC.

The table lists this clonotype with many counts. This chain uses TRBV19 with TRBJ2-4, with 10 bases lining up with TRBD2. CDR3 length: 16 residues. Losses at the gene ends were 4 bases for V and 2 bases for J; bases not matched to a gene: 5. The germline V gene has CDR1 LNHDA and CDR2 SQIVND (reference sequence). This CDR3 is CASSTEREGSKNIQYF. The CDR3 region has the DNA TGTGCCAGTAGTACCGAGCGGGAGGGCTCCAAAAACATTCAGTACTTC.

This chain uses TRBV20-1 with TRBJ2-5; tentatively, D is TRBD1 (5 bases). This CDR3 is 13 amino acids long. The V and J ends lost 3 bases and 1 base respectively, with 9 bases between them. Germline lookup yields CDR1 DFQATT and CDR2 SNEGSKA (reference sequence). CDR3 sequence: CSARVQGQETQYF. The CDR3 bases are TGCAGTGCTAGGGTTCAGGGCCAAGAGACCCAGTACTTC.

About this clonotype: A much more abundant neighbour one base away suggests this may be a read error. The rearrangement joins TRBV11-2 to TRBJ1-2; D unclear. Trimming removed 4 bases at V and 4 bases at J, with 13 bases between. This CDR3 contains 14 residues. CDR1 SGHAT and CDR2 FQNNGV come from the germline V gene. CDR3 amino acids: CASSSPRAPYGYTF. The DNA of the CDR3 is TGTGCCAGCAGCTCACCACGGGCCCCCTATGGCTACACCTTC.

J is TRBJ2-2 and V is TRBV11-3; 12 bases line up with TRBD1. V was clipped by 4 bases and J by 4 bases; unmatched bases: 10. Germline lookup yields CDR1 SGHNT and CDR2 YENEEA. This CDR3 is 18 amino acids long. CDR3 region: CASSSPGQGARGTGELFF. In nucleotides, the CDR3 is TGTGCCAGCAGCTCTCCGGGACAGGGGGCGCGGGGCACCGGGGAGCTGTTTTTT.

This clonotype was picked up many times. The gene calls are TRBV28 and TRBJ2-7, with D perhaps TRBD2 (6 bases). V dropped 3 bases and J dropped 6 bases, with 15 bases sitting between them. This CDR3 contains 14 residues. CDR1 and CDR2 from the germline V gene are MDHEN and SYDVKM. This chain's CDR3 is CASSLDAGRGEQYF. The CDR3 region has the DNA TGTGCCAGCAGTTTGGACGCGGGAAGGGGCGAGCAGTACTTC.

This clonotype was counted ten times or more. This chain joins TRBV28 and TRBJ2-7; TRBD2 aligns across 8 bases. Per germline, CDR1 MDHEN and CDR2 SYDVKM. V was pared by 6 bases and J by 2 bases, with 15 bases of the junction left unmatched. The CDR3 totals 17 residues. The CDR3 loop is CASSSAYLQAGAYEQYF. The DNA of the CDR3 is TGTGCCAGCAGCTCCGCGTATCTCCAAGCGGGAGCCTACGAGCAGTACTTC.

CDR3: CASSLAGGRTEAFF. CDR3 bases: TGTGCCAGCAGCTTAGCCGGGGGTAGGACTGAAGCTTTCTTT. The chain joins TRBV7-9 to TRBJ1-1; TRBD1 might be the D (5 bases). The CDR3 has 14 residues. Germline CDR1 SEHNR, CDR2 FQNEAQ (reference sequence). The V and J ends lost 0 bases and 5 bases respectively, with 10 bases between them.

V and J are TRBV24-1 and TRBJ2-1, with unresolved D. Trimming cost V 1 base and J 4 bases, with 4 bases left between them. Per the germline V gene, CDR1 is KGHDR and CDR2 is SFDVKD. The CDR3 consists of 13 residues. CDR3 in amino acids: CATSDFGYNEQFF. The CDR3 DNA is TGTGCCACCAGTGATTTCGGGTACAATGAGCAGTTCTTC.

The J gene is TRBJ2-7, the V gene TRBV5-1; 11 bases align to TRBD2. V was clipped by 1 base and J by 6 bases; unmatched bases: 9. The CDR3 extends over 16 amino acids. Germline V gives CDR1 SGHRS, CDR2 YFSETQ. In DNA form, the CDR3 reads TGCGCCAGCAGCTTGTCCCTAGCGGGAGGAAAGGGCGAGCAGTACTTC. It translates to CASSLSLAGGKGEQYF. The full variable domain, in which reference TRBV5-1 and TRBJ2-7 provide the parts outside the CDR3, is KAGVTQTPRYLIKTRGQQVTLSCSPISGHRSVSWYQQTPGQGLQFLFEYFSETQRNKGNFPGRFSGRQFSNSRSEMNVSTLELGDSALYLCASSLSLAGGKGEQYFGPGTRLTVT.

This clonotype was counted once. The CDR3 region has the DNA TGTGCCAGCAGTTTAGGGACGACGAGCACAGATACGCAGTATTTT. Its translation is CASSLGTTSTDTQYF. The chain couples TRBV2 to TRBJ2-3, with D perhaps assigned TRBD1 or TRBD2 (5 bases each). This CDR3 has 15 amino acids. V was trimmed by 5 bases and J by 0 bases, leaving 12 bases between them. Germline V gene lookup returns CDR1 SNHLY and CDR2 FYNNEI.

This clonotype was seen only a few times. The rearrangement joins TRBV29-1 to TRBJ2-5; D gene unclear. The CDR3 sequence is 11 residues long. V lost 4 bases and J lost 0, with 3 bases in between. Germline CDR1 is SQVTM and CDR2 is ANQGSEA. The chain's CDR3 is CSVVDQETQYF. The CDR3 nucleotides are TGCAGCGTTGTTGACCAAGAGACCCAGTACTTC.

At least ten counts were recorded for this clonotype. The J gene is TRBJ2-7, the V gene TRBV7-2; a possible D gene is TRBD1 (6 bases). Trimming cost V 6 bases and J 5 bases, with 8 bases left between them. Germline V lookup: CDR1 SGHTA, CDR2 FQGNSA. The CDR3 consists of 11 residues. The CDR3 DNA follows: TGTGCCAGCAGAAACAGGGACGAGCAGTACTTC. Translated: CASRNRDEQYF.

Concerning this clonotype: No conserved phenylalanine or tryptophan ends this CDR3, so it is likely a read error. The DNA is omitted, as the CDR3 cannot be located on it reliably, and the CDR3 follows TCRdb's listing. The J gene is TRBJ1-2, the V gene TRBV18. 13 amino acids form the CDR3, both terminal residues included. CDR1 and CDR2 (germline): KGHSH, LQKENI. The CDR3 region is CASSPSDTAPLES.

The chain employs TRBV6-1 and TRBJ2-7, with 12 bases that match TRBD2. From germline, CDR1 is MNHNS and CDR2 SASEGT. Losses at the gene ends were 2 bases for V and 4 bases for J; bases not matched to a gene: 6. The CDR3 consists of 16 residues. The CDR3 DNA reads TGTGCCAGCAGTGAACTAAATCTAGCGGGAGGGTACGAGCAGTACTTC. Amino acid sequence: CASSELNLAGGYEQYF.

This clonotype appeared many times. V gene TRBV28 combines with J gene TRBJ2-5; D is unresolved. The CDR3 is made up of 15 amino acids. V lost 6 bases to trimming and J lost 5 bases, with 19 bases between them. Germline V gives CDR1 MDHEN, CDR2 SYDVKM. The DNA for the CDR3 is TGTGCCAGCAGAATTAGAACTCCCCCGGAGGAGACCCAGTACTTC. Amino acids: CASRIRTPPEETQYF. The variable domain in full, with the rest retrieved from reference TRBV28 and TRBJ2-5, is DVKVTQSSRYLVKRTGEKVFLECVQDMDHENMFWYRQDPGLGLRLIYFSYDVKMKEKGDIPEGYSVSREKKERFSLILESASTNQTSMYLCASRIRTPPEETQYFGPGTRLLVL.

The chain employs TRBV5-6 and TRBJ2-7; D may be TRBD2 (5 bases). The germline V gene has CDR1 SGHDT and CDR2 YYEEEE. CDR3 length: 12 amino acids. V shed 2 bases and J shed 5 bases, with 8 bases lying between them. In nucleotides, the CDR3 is TGTGCCAGCAGCTTCGAGGGTCACGAGCAGTACTTC. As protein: CASSFEGHEQYF.

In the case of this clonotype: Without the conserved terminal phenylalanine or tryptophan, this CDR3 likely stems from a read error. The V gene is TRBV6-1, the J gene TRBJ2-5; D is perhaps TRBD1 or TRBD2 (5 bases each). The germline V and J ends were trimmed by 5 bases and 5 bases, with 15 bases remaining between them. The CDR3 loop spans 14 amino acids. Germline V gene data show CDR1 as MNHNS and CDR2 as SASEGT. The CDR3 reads CASSPDGGTETQYL. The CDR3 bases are TGTGCCAGCAGTCCCGATGGGGGAACCGAGACCCAGTACCTC.

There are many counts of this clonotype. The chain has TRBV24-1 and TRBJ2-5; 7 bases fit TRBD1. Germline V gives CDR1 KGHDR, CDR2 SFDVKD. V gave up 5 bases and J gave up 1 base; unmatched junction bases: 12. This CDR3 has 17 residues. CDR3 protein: CATSGGRTGRGQETQYF. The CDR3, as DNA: TGTGCCACCAGTGGTGGGCGGACAGGACGGGGCCAAGAGACCCAGTACTTC.

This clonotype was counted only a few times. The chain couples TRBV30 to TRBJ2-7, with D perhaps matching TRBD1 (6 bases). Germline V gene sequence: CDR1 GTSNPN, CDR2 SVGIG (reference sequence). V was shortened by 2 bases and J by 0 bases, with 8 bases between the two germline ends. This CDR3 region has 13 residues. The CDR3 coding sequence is TGTGCCTGGAGTTCGGACAGCTCCTACGAGCAGTACTTC. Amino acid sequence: CAWSSDSSYEQYF.

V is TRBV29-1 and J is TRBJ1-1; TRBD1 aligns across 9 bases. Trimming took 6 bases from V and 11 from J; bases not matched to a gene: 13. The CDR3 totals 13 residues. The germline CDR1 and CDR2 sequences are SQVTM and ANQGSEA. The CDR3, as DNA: TGCAGCGTCGAAACAGGGGGCTCCCGGGGGGCTTTCTTT. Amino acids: CSVETGGSRGAFF.

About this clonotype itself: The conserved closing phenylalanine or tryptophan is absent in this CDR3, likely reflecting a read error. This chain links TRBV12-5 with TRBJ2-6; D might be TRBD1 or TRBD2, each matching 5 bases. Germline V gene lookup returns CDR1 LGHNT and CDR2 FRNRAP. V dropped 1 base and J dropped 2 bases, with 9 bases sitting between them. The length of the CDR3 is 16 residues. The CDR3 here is CASGLGQGPGANVLTS. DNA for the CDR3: TGTGCTAGTGGTTTGGGTCAGGGACCTGGGGCCAACGTCCTGACTTCC.

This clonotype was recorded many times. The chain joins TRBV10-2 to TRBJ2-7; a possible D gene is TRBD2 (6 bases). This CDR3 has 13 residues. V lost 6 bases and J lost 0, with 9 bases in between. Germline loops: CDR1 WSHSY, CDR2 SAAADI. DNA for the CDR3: TGCGCCAGCAGGGAGGGCCGCTCCTACGAGCAGTACTTC. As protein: CASREGRSYEQYF.

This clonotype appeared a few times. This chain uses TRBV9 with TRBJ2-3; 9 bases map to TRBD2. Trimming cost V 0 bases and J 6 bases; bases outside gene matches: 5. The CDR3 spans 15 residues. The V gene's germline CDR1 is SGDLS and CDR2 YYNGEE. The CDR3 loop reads CASSVVIAGVDTQYF. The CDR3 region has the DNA TGTGCCAGCAGCGTAGTGATAGCGGGAGTGGATACGCAGTATTTT.

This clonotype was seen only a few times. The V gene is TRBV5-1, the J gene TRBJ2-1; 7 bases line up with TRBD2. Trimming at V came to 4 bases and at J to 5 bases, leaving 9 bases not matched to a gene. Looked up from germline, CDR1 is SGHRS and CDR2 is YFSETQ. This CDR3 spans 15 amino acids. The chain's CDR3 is CASSGTGTNNNEQFF. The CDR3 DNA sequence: TGCGCCAGCAGCGGCACCGGGACTAACAACAATGAGCAGTTCTTC.

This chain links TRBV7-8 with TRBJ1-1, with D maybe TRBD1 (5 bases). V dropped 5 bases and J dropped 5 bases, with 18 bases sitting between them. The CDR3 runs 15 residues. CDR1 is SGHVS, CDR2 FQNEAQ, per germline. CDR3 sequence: CASSRPGGAGTEAFF. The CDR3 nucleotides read TGTGCCAGCAGCCGACCCGGTGGGGCCGGAACTGAAGCTTTCTTT.

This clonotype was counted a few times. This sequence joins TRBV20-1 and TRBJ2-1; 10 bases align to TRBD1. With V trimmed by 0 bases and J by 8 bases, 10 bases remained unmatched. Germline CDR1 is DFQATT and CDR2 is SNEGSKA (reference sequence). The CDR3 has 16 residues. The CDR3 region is CSARDQGTGVGDEQFF. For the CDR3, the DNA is TGCAGTGCTAGAGATCAGGGGACAGGGGTCGGGGATGAGCAGTTCTTC.

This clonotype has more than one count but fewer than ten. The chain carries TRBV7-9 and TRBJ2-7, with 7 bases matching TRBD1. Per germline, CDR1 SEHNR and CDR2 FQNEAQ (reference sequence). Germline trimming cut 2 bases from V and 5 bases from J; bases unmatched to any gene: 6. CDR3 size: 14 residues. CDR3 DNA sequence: TGTGCCAGCAGCTTAACCCAGGGGGTCGACGAGCAGTACTTC. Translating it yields CASSLTQGVDEQYF.